Each of the 11 T cell receptor beta chains below was sequenced from the same sample in a study of T cells after yellow fever vaccination. TCRdb redid the calling of the 5' RACE reads with MiXCR, one entry per CDR3 protein. Seen here are 360,000 or so distinct CDR3 sequences, about 9.9% observed once, and the top ten hold roughly 18%. Sequencing was performed on PBMCs, taken on the day of the first yellow fever vaccination. The origin of the receptors is a man between 18 and 29 years old who received the YFV17D yellow fever vaccine.

The chain employs TRBV5-1 and TRBJ1-2, with D perhaps TRBD1 (5 bases). The germline V gene has CDR1 SGHRS and CDR2 YFSETQ. The CDR3 totals 15 residues. V lost 2 bases, J lost 4 bases, and 15 bases lay in between. Written as DNA, the CDR3 is TGCGCCAGCAGCTTCGGTGGTCAGGGTCTCTATGGCTACACCTTC. This gives the protein CASSFGGQGLYGYTF.

This chain connects TRBV9 to TRBJ2-3; no definite D call. V dropped 5 bases and J dropped 8 bases, with 12 bases sitting between them. Looked up from germline, CDR1 is SGDLS and CDR2 is YYNGEE. The CDR3 is made up of 12 amino acids. CDR3 sequence: CASSLTRGTQYF. CDR3 DNA sequence: TGTGCCAGCAGTTTGACTCGTGGTACGCAGTATTTT. Full variable domain (outside the CDR3, taken from reference TRBV9 and TRBJ2-3): DSGVTQTPKHLITATGQRVTLRCSPRSGDLSVYWYQQSLDQGLQFLIQYYNGEERAKGNILERFSAQQFPDLHSELNLSSLELGDSALYFCASSLTRGTQYFGPGTRLTVL.

The chain has TRBV6-7 and TRBJ2-7; unclear D gene. TRBV6-7 is an ORF for which the function is uncertain. The ends were cut back, 0 bases at V and 0 bases at J, with 9 bases in the middle. CDR3 size: 15 residues. The CDR3 here is CASSYSGHYSYEQYV. In DNA, the CDR3 is TGTGCCAGCAGTTACTCCGGGCACTACTCCTACGAGCAGTACGTC.

In its sample, this clonotype was seen a few times. This chain connects TRBV23-1 to TRBJ2-7, with 12 positions matching TRBD2. TRBV23-1 has ORF status, its function being uncertain. The CDR3 is 15 amino acids. With V trimmed by 2 bases and J by 7 bases, 6 bases remained unmatched. The CDR3: CASSQLAGGPREQYV. DNA of the CDR3: TGCGCCAGCAGTCAACTAGCGGGGGGGCCTAGGGAGCAGTACGTC.

This clonotype has ten or more counts. This chain joins TRBV28 and TRBJ2-5; D is perhaps TRBD1 or TRBD2 (7 bases each). V shed 6 bases and J shed 4 bases, with 15 bases lying between them. Germline CDR1 reads MDHEN; CDR2 reads SYDVKM. This CDR3 is 14 amino acids long. As DNA, the CDR3 is TGTGCCAGCAGCTTAGCAGGGGGGGTAGAGACCCAGTACTTC. Its protein is CASSLAGGVETQYF.

This clonotype has just a few counts. The chain has TRBV11-1 and TRBJ2-1, with D possibly called TRBD1 or TRBD2 (6 bases each). Deletions cut 6 bases from V and 1 base from J, with 25 bases between. CDR3 size: 19 residues. Germline loops: CDR1 SGHAT, CDR2 FQDESV (reference sequence). CDR3: CASRSNAGQRVSSYNEQFF. The CDR3 coding sequence is TGTGCCAGCAGATCAAACGCTGGACAGCGGGTCTCGTCCTACAATGAGCAGTTCTTC.

This clonotype was seen more than once but under ten times. Written as DNA, the CDR3 is TGTGCCAGCAGCAAGGGACTCCGGGAGACCCAGTACTTC. It yields the protein CASSKGLRETQYF. This chain uses TRBV7-3 with TRBJ2-5; D is possibly TRBD2 (6 bases). Trimming removed 5 bases at V and 5 bases at J, with 12 bases between. The germline CDR1 and CDR2 sequences are SGHTA and FQGTGA. This CDR3 contains 13 residues.

A few counts support this clonotype. The chain recombines TRBV6-1 with TRBJ1-2, with D possibly TRBD1 on 5 matching bases. V gave up 7 bases and J gave up 4 bases, with 19 bases separating them. The germline V gene has CDR1 MNHNS and CDR2 SASEGT. CDR3 length: 15 amino acids. This CDR3 is CASTALRGSSYGYTF. CDR3 bases: TGTGCCAGCACCGCTCTCCGGGGGAGTAGCTATGGCTACACCTTC.

This clonotype was found a few times. This sequence joins TRBV7-3 and TRBJ2-5, with D tentatively TRBD1 or TRBD2 (5 bases each). Germline V gene lookup returns CDR1 SGHTA and CDR2 FQGTGA. Trimming stripped 3 bases from V and 5 bases from J, with 16 bases between. This CDR3 comprises 15 residues. The CDR3 DNA is TGTGCCAGCAGCTTCGGGGCAGGGAATGAGGAGACCCAGTACTTC. It yields the protein CASSFGAGNEETQYF.

This clonotype was recorded at least ten times. The V call is TRBV6-4, the J call TRBJ2-1, with a weak D call TRBD2 (7 bases). V was pared by 7 bases and J by 5 bases, with 15 bases between. The CDR3 runs to 14 residues. Germline V gene sequence: CDR1 MRHNA, CDR2 SNTAGT. The CDR3 DNA is TGTGCCAGCAAAAAGGGGGGGGCGCACAATGAGCAGTTCTTC. Residues: CASKKGGAHNEQFF.

This chain joins TRBV12-3 or TRBV12-4 and TRBJ2-1; D is unclear. The V gene lost 4 bases and the J gene lost 4 bases, with 11 bases spanning the gap. The CDR3 has 14 amino acids. CDR3 DNA sequence: TGTGCCAGCAGTTCGAGGATCTCTTACAATGAGCAGTTCTTC. Translated, it gives CASSSRISYNEQFF.